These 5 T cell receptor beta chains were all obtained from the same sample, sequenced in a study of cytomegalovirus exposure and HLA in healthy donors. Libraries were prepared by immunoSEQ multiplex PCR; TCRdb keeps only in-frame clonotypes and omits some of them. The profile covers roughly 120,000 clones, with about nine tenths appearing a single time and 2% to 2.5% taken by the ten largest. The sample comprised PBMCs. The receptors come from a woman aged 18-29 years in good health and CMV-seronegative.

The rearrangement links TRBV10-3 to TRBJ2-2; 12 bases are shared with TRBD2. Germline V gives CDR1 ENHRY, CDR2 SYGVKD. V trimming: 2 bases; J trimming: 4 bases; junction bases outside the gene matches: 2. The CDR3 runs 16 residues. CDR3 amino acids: CAISEPGLAGTGELFF. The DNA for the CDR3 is TGTGCCATCAGTGAGCCGGGACTAGCGGGCACCGGGGAGCTGTTTTTT.

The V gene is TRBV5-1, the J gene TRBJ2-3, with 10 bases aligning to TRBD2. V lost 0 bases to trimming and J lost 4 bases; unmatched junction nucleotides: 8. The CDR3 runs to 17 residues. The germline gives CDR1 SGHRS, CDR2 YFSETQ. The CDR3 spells CASSLVGAGGPADTQYF. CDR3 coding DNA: TGCGCCAGCAGCTTGGTGGGAGCGGGGGGGCCAGCAGATACGCAGTATTTT.

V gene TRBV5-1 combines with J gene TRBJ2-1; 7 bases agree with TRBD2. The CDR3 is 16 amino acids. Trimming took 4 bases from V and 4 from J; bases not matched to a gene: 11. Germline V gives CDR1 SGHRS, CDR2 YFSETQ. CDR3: CASSPRGGSGYNEQFF. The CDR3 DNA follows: TGCGCCAGCAGCCCTCGGGGAGGTAGCGGGTACAATGAGCAGTTCTTC.

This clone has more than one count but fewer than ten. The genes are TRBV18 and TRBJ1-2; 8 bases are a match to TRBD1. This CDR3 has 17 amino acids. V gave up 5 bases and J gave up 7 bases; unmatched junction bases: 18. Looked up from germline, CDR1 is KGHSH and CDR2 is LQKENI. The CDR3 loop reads CASSAPGTGGFLTGYTF. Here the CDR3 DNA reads TGTGCCAGCTCAGCCCCCGGGACAGGTGGCTTTCTCACTGGCTACACCTTC. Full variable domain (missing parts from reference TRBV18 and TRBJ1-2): NAGVMQNPRHLVRRRGQEARLRCSPMKGHSHVYWYRQLPEEGLKFMVYLQKENIIDESGMPKERFSAEFPKEGPSILRIQQVVRGDSAAYFCASSAPGTGGFLTGYTFGSGTRLTVV.

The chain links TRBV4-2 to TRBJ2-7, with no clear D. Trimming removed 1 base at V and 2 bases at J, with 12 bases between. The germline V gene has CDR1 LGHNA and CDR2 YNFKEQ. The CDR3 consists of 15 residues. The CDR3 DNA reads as TGTGCCAGCAGCCAAGCGGTTGCCCGTACCTACGAGCAGTACTTC. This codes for CASSQAVARTYEQYF.